These 12 T cell receptor beta chains share one sample of origin, sequenced in a study of human T cells and chemical hapten exposure. The time point was: patch test 1, 2 weeks after DPC sensitization. Treatment noted: therapeutic diphenylcyclopropenone sensitization with weekly scalp DPC. MiXCR was run by TCRdb on the RACE reads, yielding one entry per CDR3 protein. The sample includes some 350,000 distinct CDR3 sequences, 6% to 8.5% of them seen just once. Specimen: whole blood, collected in connection with sensitization to the hapten diphenylcyclopropenone (DPC). These receptors were taken from a woman under 30 with alopecia areata. Some clones in this sample may be carry-over from other donors' samples.

V and J are TRBV4-2 and TRBJ2-4; 8 positions match TRBD1. CDR3 length equals 16 residues. Trimming cost V 0 bases and J 15 bases; bases outside gene matches: 16. From germline, CDR1 is LGHNA and CDR2 YNFKEQ. CDR3 amino acids: CASSQEGEAGGRLGYF. The CDR3 nucleotides are TGTGCCAGCAGCCAAGAAGGGGAGGCAGGGGGCCGTCTGGGGTACTTC.

As DNA, the CDR3 is TGTGCCAGCAGCTTGGGATTAGCAAGCGATGAGCAGTTCTTC. Translated: CASSLGLASDEQFF. This chain links TRBV5-6 with TRBJ2-1; D unclear. The V and J ends lost 0 bases and 8 bases respectively, with 12 bases between them. The CDR3 is made up of 14 amino acids. CDR1 and CDR2 from the germline V gene are SGHDT and YYEEEE.

This clonotype has a count of ten or more. This chain uses TRBV7-2 with TRBJ2-3; D remains unclear. There are 14 residues in the CDR3. Germline CDR1 SGHTA, CDR2 FQGNSA. The V end was cut by 5 bases, the J end by 5 bases, with 14 bases between. The CDR3, as DNA: TGTGCCAGCAGCCCACTAAGACATGTAGATACGCAGTATTTT. Its protein is CASSPLRHVDTQYF.

This clonotype was counted a few times. This chain links TRBV2 with TRBJ2-6; D remains unclear. V was clipped by 7 bases and J by 0 bases, with 7 bases between them. The germline V gene encodes CDR1 SNHLY and CDR2 FYNNEI. There are 14 residues in the CDR3. In DNA form, the CDR3 reads TGTGCCAGCACCCTTCGCTCTGGGGCCAACGTCCTGACTTTC. Translated, it gives CASTLRSGANVLTF.

The chain carries TRBV3-1 and TRBJ1-4; unclear D gene. The CDR3 runs 15 residues. Germline V lookup: CDR1 LGHDT, CDR2 YNNKEL (reference sequence). The ends were cut back, 2 bases at V and 3 bases at J, with 10 bases in the middle. The DNA for the CDR3 is TGTGCCAGCAGCCAAAGGCTTGGTGCTAATGAAAAACTGTTTTTT. Translated, it gives CASSQRLGANEKLFF.

The DNA for the CDR3 is TGTGCTAGTGGTTTGTGGGCAGATACGCAGTATTTT. It specifies CASGLWADTQYF. The rearrangement links TRBV12-5 to TRBJ2-3, with unresolved D. The CDR3 spans 12 residues. The germline CDR1 and CDR2 sequences are LGHNT and FRNRAP. Trimming removed 2 bases at V and 4 bases at J, with 4 bases between.

The sample holds a few counts of this clonotype. This chain joins TRBV29-1 and TRBJ1-4; TRBD1 matches at 9 bases. The ends lost 5 bases at V and 7 bases at J; junction bases unmatched: 11. This CDR3 has 15 residues. The germline V gene has CDR1 SQVTM and CDR2 ANQGSEA. The CDR3 DNA reads TGCAGCGTTACCTTACCCGGGACAGGGAGTGAAAAACTGTTTTTT. Its translation: CSVTLPGTGSEKLFF.

This clonotype was counted a few times. This chain connects TRBV5-1 to TRBJ2-7; possibly TRBD1 for D (5 bases). This CDR3 is built from 15 residues. From germline, CDR1 is SGHRS and CDR2 YFSETQ. With 0 bases removed from V and 3 bases from J, the gap between germline ends came to 13 bases. CDR3 coding DNA: TGCGCCAGCAGCTTGGCGGGTGACAGCATCTACGAGCAGTACTTC. Translation: CASSLAGDSIYEQYF.

This clonotype was observed a few times. The rearrangement joins TRBV2 to TRBJ1-5; a weak D match, TRBD1 (6 bases). This CDR3 comprises 18 residues. V lost 6 bases and J 1 base, leaving 22 bases between the germline ends. Germline V lookup: CDR1 SNHLY, CDR2 FYNNEI. The CDR3 loop reads CASSRGPDMGWSNQPQHF. Here the CDR3 DNA reads TGTGCCAGCAGCAGGGGTCCCGACATGGGGTGGAGCAATCAGCCCCAGCATTTT.

This clonotype was picked up many times. V usage is TRBV11-3 and J usage is TRBJ2-1; D is unclear. Germline CDR1 and CDR2: SGHNT and YENEEA. There are 15 residues in the CDR3. Trimming took 2 bases from V and 9 from J, leaving 17 bases between them. CDR3 sequence (DNA): TGTGCCAGCAGCTTAAACTCCCTCGAGGACGGTGAGCAGTTCTTC. Its protein is CASSLNSLEDGEQFF.

This clonotype turned up a few times. The V gene is TRBV12-3 or TRBV12-4, the J gene TRBJ1-1, with D perhaps matching TRBD1 (6 bases). The CDR3 is 19 amino acids. The ends were cut back, 0 bases at V and 0 bases at J, with 20 bases in the middle. The CDR3 reads CASSLASRGLNRMNTEAFF. The CDR3 DNA sequence: TGTGCCAGCAGTTTAGCGAGCAGGGGCCTTAATCGTATGAACACTGAAGCTTTCTTT.

The sample holds a few counts of this clonotype. The chain carries TRBV20-1 and TRBJ1-5; no clear D gene. The CDR3 runs 16 residues. Trimming cost V 6 bases and J 0 bases, with 18 bases left between them. CDR1 is DFQATT, CDR2 SNEGSKA, per germline (reference sequence). The CDR3 DNA reads as TGCAGTGCCATTGAGTCCCCAGAATATAGCAATCAGCCCCAGCATTTT. Translated, it gives CSAIESPEYSNQPQHF.